Listed here are 25 T cell receptor beta chains from one sample, sequenced in a study of T cell responses to AZD1222 COVID-19 vaccine. TCRdb's table, derived via immunoSEQ multiplex PCR, lists solely in-frame clones and lacks some. The sample lists 90,000 to 150,000 clones, about 85% occurring once. The specimen was peripheral blood, collected on day 0 of AZD1222 vaccination. The receptors originated from an adult in good health.

The chain carries TRBV28 and TRBJ2-1; 9 nucleotides match TRBD2. The CDR3 consists of 17 residues. CDR1 is MDHEN and CDR2 is SYDVKM in the germline V gene. J was trimmed by 3 bases and V by 3 bases; bases with no gene match: 9. CDR3 amino acids: CASSLPWTSAIYNEQFF. In DNA form, the CDR3 reads TGTGCCAGCAGTTTGCCCTGGACTAGCGCTATCTACAATGAGCAGTTCTTC.

CDR3 in amino acids: CASSPAGPTHQPQHF. Written as DNA, the CDR3 is TGTGCCAGTAGTCCCGCCGGACCCACCCATCAGCCCCAGCATTTT. The chain joins TRBV19 to TRBJ1-5; D ambiguous. Looked up from germline, CDR1 is LNHDA and CDR2 is SQIVND (reference sequence). Deletions cut 5 bases from V and 5 bases from J, with 16 bases between. This CDR3 is 15 amino acids long.

The chain uses TRBV6-5 and TRBJ2-3; no firm D call. In germline, CDR1 is MNHEY, CDR2 SVGAGI. Trimming took 7 bases from V and 4 from J, leaving 3 bases between them. The CDR3 is made up of 10 amino acids. The CDR3 region is CASTADTQYF. CDR3 nucleotides: TGTGCCAGCACCGCAGATACGCAGTATTTT.

J is TRBJ1-2 and V is TRBV7-9; D is undetermined. Per germline, CDR1 SEHNR and CDR2 FQNEAQ (reference sequence). This CDR3 comprises 15 residues. Trimming removed 4 bases from V and 1 base from J, with 13 bases in between. The CDR3 sequence is CASSSGIQFNYGYTF. In DNA form, the CDR3 reads TGTGCCAGCAGCTCCGGGATCCAGTTTAACTATGGCTACACCTTC.

V is TRBV7-9 and J is TRBJ1-2; tentatively, D is TRBD1 (5 bases). The germline gives CDR1 SEHNR, CDR2 FQNEAQ (reference sequence). This CDR3 is 13 amino acids long. Deletions cut 4 bases from V and 4 bases from J, with 10 bases between. The CDR3 DNA reads as TGTGCCAGCAGCTCGGCGGGGGGCTATGGCTACACCTTC. It specifies CASSSAGGYGYTF. The entire variable domain, with the rest obtained from reference TRBV7-9 and TRBJ1-2, is as follows: DTGVSQNPRHKITKRGQNVTFRCDPISEHNRLYWYRQTLGQGPEFLTYFQNEAQLEKSRLLSDRFSAERPKGSFSTLEIQRTEQGDSAMYLCASSSAGGYGYTFGSGTRLTVV.

This chain connects TRBV28 to TRBJ2-2, with D perhaps being TRBD1 or TRBD2 (7 bases each). Germline assignment: CDR1 MDHEN and CDR2 SYDVKM. V was cut by 4 bases and J by 2 bases, with 14 bases left in between. This CDR3 comprises 16 residues. In DNA form, the CDR3 reads TGTGCCAGCAGTTGGGGAGGGGGCTTTAACACCGGGGAGCTGTTTTTT. This sequence encodes CASSWGGGFNTGELFF.

This rearrangement joins TRBV3-1 (or the pseudogene TRBV3-2) to TRBJ2-7; TRBD2 agrees at 11 bases. In germline, CDR1 is LGHDT, CDR2 YNNKEL (reference sequence). The trim removed 2 bases at V and 2 bases at J, leaving 8 bases unmatched. CDR3 size: 17 residues. The CDR3 region is CASSQWPGLAGPYEQYF. CDR3 DNA: TGTGCCAGCAGCCAATGGCCTGGACTAGCGGGCCCCTACGAGCAGTACTTC.

This clone was seen once. This chain uses TRBV21-1 with TRBJ1-6. TRBV21-1 is listed as a pseudogene. CDR3 size: 18 residues. The CDR3 sequence is CASSKARGGQRDGSPLHF. In DNA, the CDR3 is TGTGCCAGCAGCAAAGCCCGGGGGGGACAGAGAGATGGTTCACCCCTCCACTTT.

The CDR3 here is CASSTASGGHSPGANVLTF. The CDR3 nucleotides are TGTGCCAGTAGCACCGCATCAGGGGGCCATTCCCCTGGGGCCAACGTCCTGACTTTC. This chain joins TRBV19 and TRBJ2-6; 8 positions agree with TRBD1. CDR3 length equals 19 residues. The germline CDR1 and CDR2 sequences are LNHDA and SQIVND (reference sequence). After removal of 6 bases from V and 2 bases from J, the junction contained 15 bases not matched to a gene.

V is TRBV28 and J is TRBJ1-1; D is unresolved. V was trimmed by 6 bases and J by 5 bases, leaving 13 bases between them. The CDR3 is 13 residues long. The germline V gene has CDR1 MDHEN and CDR2 SYDVKM. CDR3 nucleotide sequence: TGTGCCAGCAGCCCCCCAGTAAGGACTGAAGCTTTCTTT. Residues: CASSPPVRTEAFF.

The rearrangement uses TRBV20-1 and TRBJ2-7; 9 bases agree with TRBD2. The CDR3 is 14 residues long. The V gene end was trimmed by 3 bases and the J gene end by 3 bases; junction bases not matched to a gene: 6. Germline V lookup: CDR1 DFQATT, CDR2 SNEGSKA (reference sequence). CDR3 protein: CSASLGLAHYEQYF. CDR3 nucleotides: TGCAGTGCTAGTTTAGGACTAGCGCACTACGAGCAGTACTTC.

This chain connects TRBV19 to TRBJ1-5; TRBD1 is a possible D gene (6 bases). Germline loops: CDR1 LNHDA, CDR2 SQIVND (reference sequence). The germline V and J ends were trimmed by 1 base and 9 bases, with 16 bases remaining between them. CDR3 length: 15 amino acids. CDR3 DNA sequence: TGTGCCAGTAGTATAGCGGGGGGGGCGGTACTGCCCCAGCATTTT. Translation: CASSIAGGAVLPQHF. Complete variable domain (other parts from reference TRBV19 and TRBJ1-5): DGGITQSPKYLFRKEGQNVTLSCEQNLNHDAMYWYRQDPGQGLRLIYYSQIVNDFQKGDIAEGYSVSREKKESFPLTVTSAQKNPTAFYLCASSIAGGAVLPQHFGDGTRLSIL.

The V and J genes are TRBV25-1 and TRBJ2-5; TRBD2 is a possible D gene (6 bases). Germline V CDR1 and CDR2: MGHDK, SYGVNS. V was trimmed by 1 base and J by 2 bases, leaving 17 bases between them. The CDR3 runs to 17 residues. The CDR3 coding sequence is TGTGCCAGCAGTGAATGGGCTAGCGCTACTCAACAAGAGACCCAGTACTTC. It yields the protein CASSEWASATQQETQYF.

The chain couples TRBV5-1 to TRBJ2-1; 16 positions match TRBD2. This CDR3 has 21 amino acids. The germline V gene has CDR1 SGHRS and CDR2 YFSETQ. The J segment lost 9 bases and the V segment lost 0 bases, leaving 18 bases of the junction unmatched. This chain's CDR3 is CASSLAFRTGGLAGGFTEQFF. The CDR3 region has the DNA TGCGCCAGCAGCTTGGCCTTCCGGACAGGGGGACTAGCGGGAGGGTTTACTGAGCAGTTCTTC.

In nucleotides, the CDR3 is TGTGCCAGCAGCTTGGGAATAGGGGCTAGTGCTGAAGCTTTCTTT. Protein sequence: CASSLGIGASAEAFF. The chain has TRBV7-9 and TRBJ1-1, with D possibly matching TRBD1 (5 bases). The length of the CDR3 is 15 residues. V lost 3 bases to trimming and J lost 6 bases, with 17 bases between them. CDR1 is SEHNR and CDR2 is FQNEAQ in the germline V gene (reference sequence).

This CDR3 reads CASSLFRLAGDEQYF. The CDR3 DNA reads as TGTGCCAGCAGTTTATTCCGACTAGCGGGAGACGAGCAGTACTTC. The V and J genes are TRBV27 and TRBJ2-7; 12 bases fit TRBD2. J gave up 5 bases and V 1 base, and 3 bases lay outside the gene matches. Germline CDR1 reads MNHEY; CDR2 reads SMNVEV (reference sequence). The CDR3 sequence is 15 residues long.

V is TRBV29-1 and J is TRBJ2-3; D gene uncertain. V shed 5 bases and J shed 4 bases, with 10 bases lying between them. Germline V gene data show CDR1 as SQVTM and CDR2 as ANQGSEA. The CDR3 is 12 residues long. This CDR3 is CSVPQGSDTQYF. The CDR3 region has the DNA TGCAGCGTTCCCCAAGGTTCAGATACGCAGTATTTT.

This clone was found once. This chain joins TRBV19 and TRBJ2-7; 7 nucleotides match TRBD2. Unmatched junction bases numbered 7, after V lost 5 bases and J lost 3 bases. The CDR3 covers 14 residues. Germline-derived CDR1 and CDR2 are LNHDA and SQIVND (reference sequence). The chain's CDR3 is CASSRPGGHYEQYF. The CDR3 nucleotides read TGTGCCAGTAGTCGCCCGGGAGGCCACTACGAGCAGTACTTC.

The V call is TRBV19, the J call TRBJ2-1; tentatively, D is TRBD2 (5 bases). The germline CDR1 and CDR2 sequences are LNHDA and SQIVND (reference sequence). The CDR3 has 14 amino acids. Trimming took off 6 bases at V and 0 bases at J, with 9 bases between the two ends. The chain's CDR3 is CASRDFSSYNEQFF. CDR3 nucleotides: TGTGCCAGTAGGGACTTCAGCTCCTACAATGAGCAGTTCTTC. The full variable domain, rest sourced from reference TRBV19 and TRBJ2-1, is DGGITQSPKYLFRKEGQNVTLSCEQNLNHDAMYWYRQDPGQGLRLIYYSQIVNDFQKGDIAEGYSVSREKKESFPLTVTSAQKNPTAFYLCASRDFSSYNEQFFGPGTRLTVL.

The V and J genes are TRBV30 and TRBJ2-3; D not certain. V was shortened by 2 bases and J by 8 bases, with 14 bases between the two germline ends. CDR3 length: 13 residues. Germline V gives CDR1 GTSNPN, CDR2 SVGIG (reference sequence). CDR3 residues: CAWSPAMAATQYF. The CDR3 coding sequence is TGTGCCTGGAGTCCCGCTATGGCAGCTACGCAGTATTTT.

This chain uses TRBV7-2 with TRBJ1-4, with D maybe TRBD1 (6 bases). CDR1 is SGHTA and CDR2 is FQGNSA in the germline V gene. The CDR3 totals 14 residues. V dropped 6 bases and J dropped 5 bases, with 13 bases sitting between them. The CDR3 spells CASRNPGDNEKLFF. The CDR3 DNA reads TGTGCCAGCAGAAACCCAGGGGACAATGAAAAACTGTTTTTT.

This chain joins TRBV19 and TRBJ2-2; possible D gene TRBD2, 8 bases. This CDR3 is built from 17 residues. Trimming stripped 6 bases from V and 0 bases from J, with 17 bases between. The V gene's germline CDR1 is LNHDA and CDR2 SQIVND (reference sequence). This chain's CDR3 is CASSPRGGQSNTGELFF. For the CDR3, the DNA is TGTGCCAGTAGCCCACGGGGGGGACAGTCGAACACCGGGGAGCTGTTTTTT.

In DNA, the CDR3 is TGTGCCATCAGTGAAGTTAGGCAGGGAGAAGGCTACACCTTC. Translated: CAISEVRQGEGYTF. This chain links TRBV10-3 with TRBJ1-2, with a tentative D call TRBD1 (5 bases). There are 14 residues in the CDR3. CDR1 is ENHRY and CDR2 is SYGVKD in the germline V gene. V was cut by 3 bases and J by 8 bases, with 16 bases left in between.

The rearrangement joins TRBV28 to TRBJ1-5, with 10 bases aligning to TRBD1. The CDR3 is 14 amino acids. V shed 6 bases, J shed 6 bases, and the junction held 5 bases outside the gene matches. Germline CDR1 is MDHEN and CDR2 is SYDVKM. The CDR3 reads CASRTGGEGQPQHF. The CDR3 DNA is TGTGCCAGCAGGACAGGGGGCGAGGGTCAGCCCCAGCATTTT.

This clone occurred a few times. The rearrangement links TRBV5-1 to TRBJ1-4; TRBD1 is a possible D gene (5 bases). The ends were cut back, 0 bases at V and 6 bases at J, with 12 bases in the middle. The CDR3 covers 15 residues. CDR1 is SGHRS and CDR2 is YFSETQ in the germline V gene. As DNA, the CDR3 is TGCGCCAGCAGCTTGGCGGGGCAGGCCGATGAAAAACTGTTTTTT. Amino acids: CASSLAGQADEKLFF.